This T cell receptor (beta chain) was captured by sequencing in a study of cytomegalovirus exposure and HLA in healthy donors listed by TCRdb under 2017. In the study overall: An earlier analysis of 587 of the donors reported about 280 Gb of sequence data and roughly 120 million unique TCR beta sequences obtained from roughly 180 million T cells. Every repertoire in the discovery cohort had been generated on one and the same sequencing platform. An earlier analysis of 450 to 750 of the donors used high-throughput TCR beta sequencing to judge whether each TCR beta V gene segment behaved as functional or pseudogenic. To predict cytomegalovirus infection status, the study combined high-throughput TCR immunosequencing, statistical association of individual TCRs with disease status, and machine learning. Genome-wide SNP genotypes for about 65% of the 666 donors were used in a later genetic analysis, which treated that subset as a discovery cohort. Along with the approximately 650-subject first cohort, a separate validation cohort of around 110 different subjects was used. Of the 300 to 450 genotyped donors, approximately 80% were placed in the genetic ancestry cluster associated with self-reported Caucasian donors. Rather than drawing on any new phenotypic data, the later analysis identified candidate immune exposures from TCR beta sequences and the way those sequences occurred across donors. An early release covering about 600 HLA-typed donors comprised approximately 300 gigabases of sequencing data and 85 million to 100 million unique TCR sequences. To study patterns of TCR occurrence, a later analysis re-analyzed previously published TCR beta repertoires from 666 donors and added high-resolution HLA genotyping. The aim of the study was to test whether cataloging public T cell receptors could identify signatures of past pathogen exposure. Both class I and class II loci were covered by HLA typing, at four-digit resolution. Donor age, sex, ethnicity and CMV serostatus were compiled together with the repertoire data. On average, around 240,000 unique TCR beta nucleotide sequences were sequenced per donor among about 400 genotyped donors of the cohort, with roughly 18% of those sequences being non-productive. Five DR-DQ haplotypes were treated as single units for association and clustering because of strong linkage in the cohort. The number of typed donors differed by locus: about 620-630 for A, B, C, DRB1 and DQB1; 522 for DQA1; approximately 600 for DPA1; and some 470 for DPB1. Using immunosequencing, the study profiled T cell repertoires from approximately 700 subjects and related those repertoires to cytomegalovirus serostatus. Results and caveats for the whole study, not just this receptor: A later analysis associated 16,951 TCR beta sequences with specific HLA alleles at a false discovery rate of 0.05. In a later analysis, TCR association rates were found to vary across HLA loci, with the most associated TCRs seen for DRB1 alleles and the fewest for HLA-C alleles. According to a later genetic analysis, donors in an Asian-associated ancestry cluster had fewer N-insertions in productive TCRs than the roughly 670-donor mean. Over 15 rarely observed V segments, including chromosome 9 orphons, were excluded from the earlier analysis of about 600 of the donors because counts were too low. Assigning TCR associations to individual alleles was difficult when HLA alleles, especially DR and DQ, strongly co-occurred. The presence/absence analyses assumed that sequencing depth was roughly uniform across donors, and that assumption may not be true. Most TCR sequences were observed very rarely across donors, whereas some public TCRs were present in many individuals. In a later genetic analysis, a missense DCLRE1C variant was associated with V-gene and J-gene trimming of TCR beta chains, and the association was replicated in an independent cohort. Compared with equally common non-associated chains, HLA-associated TCR beta chains in a later analysis were more clonally expanded and had lower generation probabilities. A further reported finding was that TCR beta sequences accurately predicted the HLA-A and HLA-B alleles for most subjects in the first cohort. In both the original and validation cohorts, the classifier was reported to diagnose cytomegalovirus status with high specificity and sensitivity. Because HLA typing was missing for some donors at each locus, association tests included only the typed subset. The authors suggested that the approach could potentially be generalized to other disease states and immunological phenotypes. Some IMGT-functional V segments, including TRBV6-2 and TRBV6-3, could not be told apart with the 87-base-pair reads, so those segments were excluded. In a later analysis, several top co-occurrence clusters were reported to appear linked to parvovirus B19, influenza, CMV and Epstein-Barr virus. In the study, 150 to 200 TCR beta chains were listed as associated with cytomegalovirus. For the cohort, immune exposure information was limited to CMV serostatus. Only TCR beta chains were sequenced in this cohort, and the absence of alpha or paired-chain data limited detectable features. The sequencing pipeline was judged likely to have produced a cluster of highly shared sequence variants as a technical artifact. In a later analysis, most CMV-associated TCR beta chains were found to appear HLA-restricted, with HLA associations seemingly driven largely by CMV exposure. A few of the identified cytomegalovirus-associated TCR beta chains were confirmed in vitro to be specific for cytomegalovirus antigens. In an earlier analysis of 450 to 750 of the donors, most TCR beta V segments appeared in productive rearrangements about 90% or about 30% of the time, broadly matching IMGT annotations. Linkage disequilibrium might explain the correlated functional status among segregating V segments, but an unknown experimental factor could not be ruled out.

The sample holds one count of this clone. No antigen is known for it. No clone much larger than this one lies a single base away; base qualities are absent. From V the trimming removes 6 bases and from J it removes 1 base, while the gene matches leave 3 bases of the junction unaccounted for. Sequences MDHEN (CDR1) and SYDVKM (CDR2) are obtained from the germline V gene. The CDR3 sequence holds 14 residues, the cysteine and phenylalanine included. Just the 42-base CDR3 DNA is kept, in frame starting at base 1. In total, around 600 healthy bone marrow donors made up the cohort. Cohort members were all nominally healthy when sampled, although unrecorded immune exposures were likely present. The donor tested CMV seropositive, placing the donor among the 250 to 350 seropositive members of the cohort. A peripheral blood sample was collected from each donor, and TCR beta sequencing was performed on peripheral blood mononuclear cells. The Qiagen DNeasy Blood Extraction Kit was used to extract genomic DNA from the blood cell samples.

Library preparation was by the immunoSEQ multiplex PCR assay. For the multiplex PCR, a mixture combining 60 forward primers for TCR Vbeta segments and 13 reverse primers for TCR Jbeta segments was used. The CDR3 region of rearranged TCR beta genes was amplified from genomic DNA with a multiplex PCR assay. The Illumina HiSeq System was used to sequence the amplified TCR beta libraries as 87-base-pair reads. In the authors' own workflow: A later analysis counted about 80 million unique TCR beta chains across the 550 to 700 repertoires, and roughly 9.9 million of these chains were shared by at least two donors. Raw reads were error-corrected and collapsed into unique sequences by a nearest-neighbor algorithm in which closely related sequences were merged to remove PCR and sequencing errors. To assign V, D and J gene segments, CDR3 sequences were aligned to IMGT reference sequences. For a sequence to be retained, a match of at least six nucleotides was required to both a V gene segment and a J gene segment. Rearrangements were classified as productive when the CDR3 lacked stop codons and remained in frame with V and J, and all other rearrangements were classified as non-productive. Following IMGT convention, CDR3 was defined as the stretch from the second conserved V-encoded cysteine up to the conserved J-encoded phenylalanine. The earlier analysis of 500 to 750 of the donors excluded any sequence lacking an unambiguous match to a single V gene segment. In an earlier analysis of a few hundred of the donors, a V segment was called functional when productive rearrangements were above 56.7%, and segregating when the standard deviation between donors exceeded 5%. A statistical classification framework was built for diagnosing cytomegalovirus status from the catalog of TCR beta chain sequences. V and J gene assignment, in a later analysis, came from comparing TCR nucleotide sequences with IMGT/GENE-DB human TR gene sequences. In a later analysis, CDR3 sequences and most-parsimonious VDJ recombination scenarios were assigned using the TCRdist pipeline. In a later analysis, every TCR beta chain was defined by the combination of its CDR3 amino acid sequence and its V-gene family, and reads without a unique V-gene family were dropped. To address suspected cross-contamination and a sequencing artifact, a later analysis removed over 500 highly shared, low-generation-probability nucleotide sequences. For each public chain, a later analysis derived a clonal expansion index from normalized ranks of inferred template counts within each repertoire. In a later analysis, generation probabilities were computed with a VDJ recombination model fitted to out-of-frame rearrangements, and the resulting probabilities were checked against IGoR. In a later analysis, hypergeometric tests were used to score TCR-TCR, TCR-HLA and TCR-CMV co-occurrence, with a repertoire-size bias correction applied to TCR pairs. A later analysis estimated false discovery rates by permuting HLA or CMV assignments 20 times. A later analysis grouped co-occurring TCRs with DBSCAN, adding TCRdist sequence similarity when clustering within HLA-allele-positive subsets. For co-occurrence clustering, repertoires with fewer than 30,000 or more than 120,000 public chains were excluded, along with about five repertoires with anomalous nucleotide sharing. As stored in TCRdb, this immuneACCESS dataset retains in-frame rearrangements with V and J assigned. A fraction of the clones does not appear; measured against another copy, unresolved V genes explain less than half of the discrepancy, and the remainder lacks a known reason. V and J calls and clone size are given by that table; D and trimming were obtained from the DNA. Across this sample there are 130,000 to 150,000 clones, with 74% seen only once. The top ten constitute roughly 4% of the sample.

The specimen sequenced was PBMCs. The sequence was obtained from a man aged 18 to 29 in good health and CMV-seropositive. The V and J genes are TRBV28 and TRBJ1-5, with TRBD1 matching 7 junction bases. The CDR3 reads as follows: CASRRQGSNQPQHF. The DNA sequence is given as TGTGCCAGCAGAAGACAGGGAAGCAATCAGCCCCAGCATTTT.